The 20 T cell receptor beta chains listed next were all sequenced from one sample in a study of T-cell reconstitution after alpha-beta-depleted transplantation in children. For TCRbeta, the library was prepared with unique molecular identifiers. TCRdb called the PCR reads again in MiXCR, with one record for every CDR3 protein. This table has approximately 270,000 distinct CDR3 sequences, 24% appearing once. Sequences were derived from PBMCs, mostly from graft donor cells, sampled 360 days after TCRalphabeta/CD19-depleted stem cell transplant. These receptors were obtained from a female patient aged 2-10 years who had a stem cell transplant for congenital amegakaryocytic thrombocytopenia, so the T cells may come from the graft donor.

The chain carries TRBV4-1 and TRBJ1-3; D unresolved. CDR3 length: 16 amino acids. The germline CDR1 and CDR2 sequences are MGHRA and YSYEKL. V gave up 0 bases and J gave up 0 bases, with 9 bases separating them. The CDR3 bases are TGCGCCAGCAGCCAAGACGAGCTCAGCTCTGGAAACACCATATATTTT. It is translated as CASSQDELSSGNTIYF.

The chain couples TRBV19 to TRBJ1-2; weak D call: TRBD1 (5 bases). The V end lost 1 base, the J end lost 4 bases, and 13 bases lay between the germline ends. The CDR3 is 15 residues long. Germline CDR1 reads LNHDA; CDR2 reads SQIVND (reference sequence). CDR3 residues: CASSIVRQSIYGYTF. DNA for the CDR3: TGTGCCAGTAGTATAGTCCGACAGTCCATCTATGGCTACACCTTC.

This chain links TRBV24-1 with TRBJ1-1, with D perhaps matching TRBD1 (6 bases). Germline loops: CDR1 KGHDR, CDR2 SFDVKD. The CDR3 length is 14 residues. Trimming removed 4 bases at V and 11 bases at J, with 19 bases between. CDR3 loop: CATSDPRTALGAFF. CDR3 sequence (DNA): TGTGCCACCAGTGACCCAAGGACAGCGCTGGGGGCTTTCTTT.

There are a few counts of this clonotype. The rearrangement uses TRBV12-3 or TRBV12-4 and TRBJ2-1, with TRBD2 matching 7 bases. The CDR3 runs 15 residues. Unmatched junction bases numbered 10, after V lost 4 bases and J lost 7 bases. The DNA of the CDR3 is TGTGCCAGCAGTTCACTAACCGGGACTACGAATGAGCAGTTCTTC. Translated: CASSSLTGTTNEQFF.

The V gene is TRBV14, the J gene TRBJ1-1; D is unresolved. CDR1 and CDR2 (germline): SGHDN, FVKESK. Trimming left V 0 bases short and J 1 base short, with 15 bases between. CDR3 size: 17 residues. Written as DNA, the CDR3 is TGTGCCAGCAGCCAAGATTGGGCAGGAGACCCGAACACTGAAGCTTTCTTT. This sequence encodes CASSQDWAGDPNTEAFF.

The DNA for the CDR3 is TGCGCCAGCAGCTTGGGGCCAAGTAACGAAAAACTGTTTTTT. Translation gives CASSLGPSNEKLFF. The J gene is TRBJ1-4, the V gene TRBV5-1; D is ambiguous. Trimming shortened V by 0 bases and J by 8 bases, and 11 bases separated the two germline ends. This CDR3 region has 14 residues. Looked up from germline, CDR1 is SGHRS and CDR2 is YFSETQ.

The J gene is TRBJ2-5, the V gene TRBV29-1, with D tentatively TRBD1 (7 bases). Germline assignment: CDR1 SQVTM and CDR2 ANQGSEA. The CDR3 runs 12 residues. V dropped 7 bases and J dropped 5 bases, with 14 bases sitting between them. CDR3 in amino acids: CSGRQGGETQYF. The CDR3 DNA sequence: TGCAGCGGGCGACAGGGAGGTGAGACCCAGTACTTC.

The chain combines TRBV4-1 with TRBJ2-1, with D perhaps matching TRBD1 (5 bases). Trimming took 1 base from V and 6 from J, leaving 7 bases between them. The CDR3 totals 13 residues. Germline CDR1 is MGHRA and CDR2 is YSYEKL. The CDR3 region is CASSQGGINEQFF. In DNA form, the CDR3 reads TGCGCCAGCAGCCAAGGGGGCATCAATGAGCAGTTCTTC.

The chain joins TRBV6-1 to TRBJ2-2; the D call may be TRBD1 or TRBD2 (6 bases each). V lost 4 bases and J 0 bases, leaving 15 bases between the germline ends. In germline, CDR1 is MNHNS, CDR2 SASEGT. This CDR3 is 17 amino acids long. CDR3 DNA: TGTGCCAGCAGTGTCAAGCCCGGGGGCTCGAACACCGGGGAGCTGTTTTTT. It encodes CASSVKPGGSNTGELFF.

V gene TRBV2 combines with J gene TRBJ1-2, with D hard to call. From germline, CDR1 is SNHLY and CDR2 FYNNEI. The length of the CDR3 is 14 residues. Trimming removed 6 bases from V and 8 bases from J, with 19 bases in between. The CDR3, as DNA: TGTGCCAGCAGCCCGGACCTATCATGGAAAGGCTACACCTTC. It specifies CASSPDLSWKGYTF.

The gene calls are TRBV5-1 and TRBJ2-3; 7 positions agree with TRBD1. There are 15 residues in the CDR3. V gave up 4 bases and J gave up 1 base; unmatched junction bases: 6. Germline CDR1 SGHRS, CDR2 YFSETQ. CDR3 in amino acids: CASSIRQGGTDTQYF. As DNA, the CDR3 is TGCGCCAGCAGCATTCGACAGGGTGGCACAGATACGCAGTATTTT. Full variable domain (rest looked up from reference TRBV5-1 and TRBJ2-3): KAGVTQTPRYLIKTRGQQVTLSCSPISGHRSVSWYQQTPGQGLQFLFEYFSETQRNKGNFPGRFSGRQFSNSRSEMNVSTLELGDSALYLCASSIRQGGTDTQYFGPGTRLTVL.

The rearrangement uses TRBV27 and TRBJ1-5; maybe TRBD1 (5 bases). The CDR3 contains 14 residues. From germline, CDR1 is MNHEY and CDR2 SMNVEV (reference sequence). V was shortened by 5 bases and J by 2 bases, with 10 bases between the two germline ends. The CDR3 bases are TGTGCCAGCAGTCAGGGCGGCGGCAATCAGCCCCAGCATTTT. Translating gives CASSQGGGNQPQHF.

The CDR3 bases are TGTGCCAGCAGCCAAGAGAAGTGGGGACAGGGCTCCGCCACAGATACGCAGTATTTT. Its translation is CASSQEKWGQGSATDTQYF. The V gene is TRBV4-2, the J gene TRBJ2-3, with 9 bases matching TRBD1. From germline, CDR1 is LGHNA and CDR2 YNFKEQ. V lost 0 bases to trimming and J lost 2 bases; unmatched junction nucleotides: 12. CDR3 length equals 19 residues.

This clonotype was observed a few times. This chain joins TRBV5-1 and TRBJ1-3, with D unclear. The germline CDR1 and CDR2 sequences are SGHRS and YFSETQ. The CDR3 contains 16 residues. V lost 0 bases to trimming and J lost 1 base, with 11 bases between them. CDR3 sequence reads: CASSLDGARSGNTIYF. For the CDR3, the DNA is TGCGCCAGCAGCTTGGATGGCGCCCGTTCTGGAAACACCATATATTTT. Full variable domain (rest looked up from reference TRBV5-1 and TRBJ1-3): KAGVTQTPRYLIKTRGQQVTLSCSPISGHRSVSWYQQTPGQGLQFLFEYFSETQRNKGNFPGRFSGRQFSNSRSEMNVSTLELGDSALYLCASSLDGARSGNTIYFGEGSWLTVV.

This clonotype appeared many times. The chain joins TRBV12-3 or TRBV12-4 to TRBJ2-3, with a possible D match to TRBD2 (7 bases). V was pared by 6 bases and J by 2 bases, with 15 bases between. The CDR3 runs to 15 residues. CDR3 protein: CASSPRGAATDTQYF. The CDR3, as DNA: TGTGCCAGCAGCCCCCGGGGGGCCGCCACAGATACGCAGTATTTT.

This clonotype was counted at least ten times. In nucleotides, the CDR3 is TGTGCCAGCAGTCCCCGTACTAGCGGTGGCGAGCAGTACTTC. The encoded protein is CASSPRTSGGEQYF. The chain couples TRBV12-3 or TRBV12-4 to TRBJ2-7; 8 positions agree with TRBD2. The CDR3 length is 14 residues. The ends lost 5 bases at V and 6 bases at J; junction bases unmatched: 9.

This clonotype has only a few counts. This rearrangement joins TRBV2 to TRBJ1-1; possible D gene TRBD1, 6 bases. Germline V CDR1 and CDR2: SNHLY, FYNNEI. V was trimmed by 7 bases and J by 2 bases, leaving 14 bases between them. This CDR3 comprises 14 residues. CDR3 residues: CASKTGSLNTEAFF. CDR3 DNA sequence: TGTGCCAGCAAAACAGGGAGTCTAAACACTGAAGCTTTCTTT.

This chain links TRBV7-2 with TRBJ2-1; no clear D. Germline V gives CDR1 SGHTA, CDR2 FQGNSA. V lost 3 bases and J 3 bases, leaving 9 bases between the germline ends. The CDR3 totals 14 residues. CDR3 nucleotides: TGTGCCAGCAGCTTCTGGCTAGACTACAATGAGCAGTTCTTC. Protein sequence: CASSFWLDYNEQFF.

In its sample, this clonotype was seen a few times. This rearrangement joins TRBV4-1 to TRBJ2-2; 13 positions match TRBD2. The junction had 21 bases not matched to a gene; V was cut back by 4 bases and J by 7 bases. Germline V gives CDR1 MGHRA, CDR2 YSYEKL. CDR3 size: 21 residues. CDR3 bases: TGCGCCAGCAGCCGAACTTTACTAGCGGGAGGGCCAACGGGGGGGAGCGGGGAGCTGTTTTTT. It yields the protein CASSRTLLAGGPTGGSGELFF.

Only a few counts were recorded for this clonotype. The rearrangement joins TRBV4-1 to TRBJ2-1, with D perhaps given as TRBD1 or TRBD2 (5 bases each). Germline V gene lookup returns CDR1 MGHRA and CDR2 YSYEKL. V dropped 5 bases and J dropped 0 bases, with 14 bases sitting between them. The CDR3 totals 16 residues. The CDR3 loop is CASSTRRDASYNEQFF. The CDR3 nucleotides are TGCGCCAGCAGCACAAGAAGGGACGCCTCCTACAATGAGCAGTTCTTC.